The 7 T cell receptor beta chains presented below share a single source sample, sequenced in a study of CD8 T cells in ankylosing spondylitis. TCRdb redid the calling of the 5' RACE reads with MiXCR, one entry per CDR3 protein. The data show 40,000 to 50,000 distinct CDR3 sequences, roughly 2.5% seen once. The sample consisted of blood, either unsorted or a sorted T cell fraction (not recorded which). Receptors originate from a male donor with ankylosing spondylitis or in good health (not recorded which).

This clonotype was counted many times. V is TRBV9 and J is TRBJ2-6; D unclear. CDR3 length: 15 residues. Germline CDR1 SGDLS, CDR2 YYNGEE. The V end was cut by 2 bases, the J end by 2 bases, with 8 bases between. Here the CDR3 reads CASSVRSAGANVLTF. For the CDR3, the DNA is TGTGCCAGCAGCGTTCGATCTGCTGGGGCCAACGTCCTGACTTTC.

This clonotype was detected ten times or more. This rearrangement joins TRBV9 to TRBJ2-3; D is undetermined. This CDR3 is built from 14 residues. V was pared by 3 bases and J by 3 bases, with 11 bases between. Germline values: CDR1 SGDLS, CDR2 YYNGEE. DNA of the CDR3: TGTGCCAGCAGCGATAGTGTTGGGACAGATACGCAGTATTTT. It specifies CASSDSVGTDTQYF.

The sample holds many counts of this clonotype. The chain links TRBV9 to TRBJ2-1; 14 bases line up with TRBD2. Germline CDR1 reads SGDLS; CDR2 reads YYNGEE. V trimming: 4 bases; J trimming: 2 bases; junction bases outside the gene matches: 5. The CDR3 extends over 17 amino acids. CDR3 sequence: CASSPRLAGGAYNEQFF. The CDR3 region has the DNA TGTGCCAGCAGCCCCCGACTAGCGGGAGGGGCCTACAATGAGCAGTTCTTC.

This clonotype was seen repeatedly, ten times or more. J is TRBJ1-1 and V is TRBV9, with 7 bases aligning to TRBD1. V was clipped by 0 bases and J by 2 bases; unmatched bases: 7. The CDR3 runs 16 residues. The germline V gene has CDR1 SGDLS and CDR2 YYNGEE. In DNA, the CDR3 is TGTGCCAGCAGCGTAGGAGGGACAGTTATTAACACTGAAGCTTTCTTT. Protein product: CASSVGGTVINTEAFF.

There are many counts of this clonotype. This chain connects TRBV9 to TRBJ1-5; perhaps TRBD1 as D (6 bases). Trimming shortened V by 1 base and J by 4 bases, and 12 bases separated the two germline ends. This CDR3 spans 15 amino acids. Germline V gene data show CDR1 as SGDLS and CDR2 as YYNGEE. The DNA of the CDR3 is TGTGCCAGCAGCGTATTGGGGGACAAGAATCAGCCCCAGCATTTT. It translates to CASSVLGDKNQPQHF.

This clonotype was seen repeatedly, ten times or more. CDR3 loop: CASSWERGGTGELFF. In DNA form, the CDR3 reads TGTGCCAGCAGTTGGGAAAGGGGAGGCACCGGGGAGCTGTTTTTT. The rearrangement joins TRBV9 to TRBJ2-2; D is possibly TRBD2 (6 bases). The CDR3 contains 15 residues. The germline gives CDR1 SGDLS, CDR2 YYNGEE. V lost 5 bases, J lost 4 bases, and 15 bases lay in between.

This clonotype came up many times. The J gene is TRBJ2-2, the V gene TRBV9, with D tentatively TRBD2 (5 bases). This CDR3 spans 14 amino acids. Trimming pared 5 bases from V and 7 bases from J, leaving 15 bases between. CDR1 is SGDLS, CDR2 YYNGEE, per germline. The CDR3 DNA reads TGTGCCAGCAGGTCTCGGGAATGGGGCGGGGAGCTGTTTTTT. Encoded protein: CASRSREWGGELFF.